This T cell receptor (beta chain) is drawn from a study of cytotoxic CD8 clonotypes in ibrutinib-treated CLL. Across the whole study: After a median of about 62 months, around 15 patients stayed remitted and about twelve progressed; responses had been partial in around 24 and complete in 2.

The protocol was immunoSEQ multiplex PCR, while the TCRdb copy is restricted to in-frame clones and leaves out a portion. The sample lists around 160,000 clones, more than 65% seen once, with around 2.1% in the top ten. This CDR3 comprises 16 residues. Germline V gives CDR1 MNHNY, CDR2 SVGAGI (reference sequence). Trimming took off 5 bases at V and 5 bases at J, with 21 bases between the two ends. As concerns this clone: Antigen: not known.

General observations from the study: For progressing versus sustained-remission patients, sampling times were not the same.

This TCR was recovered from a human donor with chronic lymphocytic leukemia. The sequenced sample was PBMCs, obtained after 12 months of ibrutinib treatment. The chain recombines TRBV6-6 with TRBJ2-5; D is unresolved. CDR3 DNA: TGTGCCAGCAGTAACATCCTTGGGCTATCCGACGAGACCCAGTACTTC. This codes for CASSNILGLSDETQYF.